This TCR beta chain was retrieved from a study of blood T cell repertoires in COVID-19. The CDR3 length is 15 residues. Germline lookup yields CDR1 LNHDA and CDR2 SQIVND (reference sequence). Trimming shortened V by 1 base and J by 2 bases, and 9 bases separated the two germline ends. In the original workflow: It was from reference gene primer amplification that nucleated cell counts were estimated. Produced via immunoSEQ multiplex PCR; TCRdb's table is partial and in-frame only. V and J calls and clone size are as listed in that table; D and trimming were resolved from the DNA. The sample shows under 150,000 clones, 80% to 90% of them seen only once. The sample holds one count of this clone.

Sequenced: peripheral blood. The V call is TRBV19, the J call TRBJ1-5; D might be TRBD1 (5 bases). This sequence was found in a woman aged 60-70 years with COVID-19, enrolled during active disease. The CDR3 protein is CASSIVARGNQPQHF. DNA of the CDR3: TGTGCCAGTAGTATAGTTGCCAGGGGCAATCAGCCCCAGCATTTT.